Shown below are 10 T cell receptor beta chains from a single sample sequenced in a study of cytomegalovirus exposure and HLA in healthy donors. With 60 Vbeta and 13 Jbeta primers, the PCR was carried out. Generated by immunoSEQ multiplex PCR, the TCRdb table keeps only in-frame clones and is missing some. The sample consists of over 130,000 clones, 55% to 80% of them appearing once. Material for sequencing was PBMCs. Receptor source: an older woman in good health and CMV-seropositive.

The chain recombines TRBV7-2 with TRBJ2-1; a possible D gene is TRBD2 (6 bases). Trimming took off 6 bases at V and 2 bases at J, with 11 bases between the two ends. The CDR3 has 14 amino acids. Germline loops: CDR1 SGHTA, CDR2 FQGNSA. The CDR3 nucleotides read TGTGCCAGCAGGCAGGAGGGCCCCTACAATGAGCAGTTCTTC. Protein product: CASRQEGPYNEQFF.

J is TRBJ2-7 and V is TRBV6-1, with TRBD1 identical over 8 bases. V was pared by 3 bases and J by 6 bases, with 4 bases of the junction left unmatched. This CDR3 is built from 13 residues. CDR1 and CDR2 (germline): MNHNS, SASEGT. CDR3 protein: CASSEIQGGEQYF. The CDR3 DNA follows: TGTGCCAGCAGTGAGATACAGGGGGGCGAGCAGTACTTC.

This chain joins TRBV7-2 and TRBJ2-7, with 9 bases aligning to TRBD1. Losses at the gene ends were 6 bases for V and 3 bases for J; bases not matched to a gene: 6. Looked up from germline, CDR1 is SGHTA and CDR2 is FQGNSA. The CDR3 sequence is 14 residues long. CDR3 sequence reads: CASSHRDRDYEQYF. The CDR3 DNA is TGTGCCAGCAGTCACCGGGACAGGGACTACGAGCAGTACTTC.

The chain is built from TRBV7-6 and TRBJ1-5; tentative D call: TRBD1 (5 bases). CDR3 size: 13 residues. The V end was cut by 0 bases, the J end by 6 bases, with 6 bases between. Germline lookup yields CDR1 SGHVS and CDR2 FNYEAQ. DNA for the CDR3: TGTGCCAGCAGCTTAGCCGACAGTCAGCCCCAGCATTTT. As protein: CASSLADSQPQHF.

The genes are TRBV5-1 and TRBJ2-5; a possible D gene is TRBD2 (6 bases). Germline lookup yields CDR1 SGHRS and CDR2 YFSETQ. The CDR3 sequence is 15 residues long. The V end was cut by 4 bases, the J end by 2 bases, with 15 bases between. In DNA, the CDR3 is TGCGCCAGCAGCCCCTCCCTCGCGGGGCAAGAGACCCAGTACTTC. It specifies CASSPSLAGQETQYF.

J is TRBJ2-5 and V is TRBV5-6, with TRBD2 matching over 11 bases. The CDR3 spans 17 residues. V gave up 4 bases and J gave up 4 bases; unmatched junction bases: 12. Germline loops: CDR1 SGHDT, CDR2 YYEEEE. In DNA form, the CDR3 reads TGTGCCAGCAGCGCAATGACTAGCGGGATACTGGGAGAGACCCAGTACTTC. Protein: CASSAMTSGILGETQYF.

This sequence joins TRBV29-1 and TRBJ1-2; tentatively, D is TRBD1 (5 bases). The germline V gene has CDR1 SQVTM and CDR2 ANQGSEA. Trimming removed 1 base at V and 6 bases at J, with 15 bases between. The CDR3 is 14 residues long. The CDR3 reads CSVEVLGREDGYTF. DNA of the CDR3: TGCAGCGTTGAAGTTCTGGGGCGAGAGGATGGCTACACCTTC.

V gene TRBV7-8 combines with J gene TRBJ2-3; no reliable D call. This CDR3 spans 12 amino acids. Germline V lookup: CDR1 SGHVS, CDR2 FQNEAQ. Trimming stripped 0 bases from V and 6 bases from J, with 4 bases between. The CDR3: CASSLASDTQYF. In nucleotides, the CDR3 is TGTGCCAGCAGCTTAGCCTCGGATACGCAGTATTTT.

The chain uses TRBV5-1 and TRBJ2-3; 7 positions agree with TRBD2. Trimming at V came to 5 bases and at J to 0 bases, leaving 6 bases not matched to a gene. The CDR3 consists of 15 residues. Germline V lookup: CDR1 SGHRS, CDR2 YFSETQ. The DNA for the CDR3 is TGCGCCAGCAGTGGCGGGAGTTGGAGCACAGATACGCAGTATTTT. It is translated as CASSGGSWSTDTQYF.

This clone turned up a few times. This chain links TRBV29-1 with TRBJ1-2; weak D call: TRBD1 (5 bases). This CDR3 region has 12 residues. The ends were cut back, 6 bases at V and 3 bases at J, with 11 bases in the middle. Germline CDR1 reads SQVTM; CDR2 reads ANQGSEA. The CDR3 here is CSVATGYYGYTF. Here the CDR3 DNA reads TGCAGCGTCGCAACAGGATACTATGGCTACACCTTC.